The source of this T cell receptor beta chain is a study of blood T cell repertoires in COVID-19. Study summary: COVID-19 samples, acute and convalescent, were from the United States, Italy and Spain. The analysed material was cDNA or gDNA that came from T cells, B-cell-depleted T cells, or PBMCs.

As processed by the authors: Reference gene primer amplification in the assay estimated nucleated cell counts. The method was immunoSEQ multiplex PCR; TCRdb's version includes in-frame clones alone and lacks a portion of them. Clone size and the V and J calls come from that table; the DNA yielded D and trimming. Of around 370,000 clones in the sample, under 95% are singletons; the top ten hold roughly 3.4%. Sequenced sample: peripheral blood. The receptor comes from a young woman who had recovered from COVID-19.

The CDR3 nucleotides read TGTGCCATCAGTCAGGGCACAGATACGCAGTATTTT. Encoded protein: CAISQGTDTQYF. This chain connects TRBV10-3 to TRBJ2-3; D unresolved. Germline V gene lookup returns CDR1 ENHRY and CDR2 SYGVKD. This CDR3 comprises 12 residues. The V end lost 5 bases, the J end lost 1 base, and 4 bases lay between the germline ends.